This entry lists 31 T cell receptor beta chains sequenced from one sample in a study of T-cell memory formation after mild COVID-19. One entry per CDR3 protein results from TCRdb running MiXCR on the 5' RACE reads. The repertoire includes more than 300,000 distinct CDR3 sequences, roughly an eighth of them detected once, and about 24% sits in the top ten. Sequencing was done on a sample of PBMCs or a T cell subset sorted from them (not recorded which). These receptors were collected from a young man who had mild COVID-19 (a few samples of this study predate the infection). Cell type and time point are not known.

This clonotype was detected only a few times. This chain connects TRBV2 to TRBJ2-3, with TRBD2 as a possible D gene (6 bases). The CDR3 sequence is 14 residues long. CDR1 SNHLY and CDR2 FYNNEI come from the germline V gene. The V end lost 5 bases, the J end lost 3 bases, and 12 bases lay between the germline ends. CDR3 amino acids: CASSFMGLTDTQYF. CDR3 coding DNA: TGTGCCAGCAGTTTTATGGGACTTACAGATACGCAGTATTTT.

The chain joins TRBV4-3 to TRBJ2-5; D gene ambiguous. CDR3 length: 14 amino acids. The germline CDR1 and CDR2 sequences are LGHNA and YSLEER. Trimming removed 1 base at V and 2 bases at J, with 8 bases between. The DNA of the CDR3 is TGCGCCAGCAGCCAAGGCGTGGGGCAAGAGACCCAGTACTTC. Translation gives CASSQGVGQETQYF.

The chain employs TRBV9 and TRBJ1-4, with D possibly matching TRBD1 (6 bases). The CDR3 covers 12 residues. The V gene's germline CDR1 is SGDLS and CDR2 YYNGEE. Trimming removed 3 bases from V and 9 bases from J, with 9 bases in between. In nucleotides, the CDR3 is TGTGCCAGCAGCGCGACAGGACAAAAACTGTTTTTT. The encoded protein is CASSATGQKLFF.

The V and J genes are TRBV25-1 and TRBJ2-5, with 8 bases matching TRBD2. The CDR3 totals 14 residues. V lost 4 bases, J lost 2 bases, and 3 bases stayed unmatched. Germline CDR1 and CDR2: MGHDK and SYGVNS. This CDR3 reads CASSAPGGQETQYF. The CDR3 nucleotides are TGTGCCAGCAGTGCCCCGGGGGGGCAAGAGACCCAGTACTTC.

This clonotype was found many times. The chain uses TRBV6-5 and TRBJ2-2; TRBD2 agrees at 7 bases. V gave up 6 bases and J gave up 4 bases; unmatched junction bases: 14. The CDR3 consists of 17 residues. Germline-derived CDR1 and CDR2 are MNHEY and SVGAGI. The CDR3 bases are TGTGCCAGCAGGTCCCCGCCGCGGGAGTACTCCACCGGGGAGCTGTTTTTT. This sequence encodes CASRSPPREYSTGELFF.

V is TRBV7-3 and J is TRBJ2-7, with TRBD1 matching 10 bases. CDR3 length: 19 amino acids. Germline trimming cut 3 bases from V and 1 base from J; bases unmatched to any gene: 15. Germline V gene data show CDR1 as SGHTA and CDR2 as FQGTGA. The CDR3, as DNA: TGTGCCAGCAGCTTCAGGACCAAGGCGGGGGACAGGGGTTCCTACGAGCAGTACTTC. Its translation is CASSFRTKAGDRGSYEQYF.

To note about this clonotype: This may arise from a read error, as a much more abundant clone is one base away. The chain links TRBV3-1 to TRBJ2-5; 13 bases fit TRBD2. V gave up 4 bases and J gave up 5 bases; unmatched junction bases: 10. Germline V CDR1 and CDR2: LGHDT, YNNKEL (reference sequence). The CDR3 has 17 residues. CDR3 coding DNA: TGTGCCAGCAGCCCCTACCTCGGGACTAGCGGGGCGGAGACCCAGTACTTC. Its protein is CASSPYLGTSGAETQYF.

This clonotype was seen more than once but under ten times. The chain carries TRBV5-1 and TRBJ1-5; 7 bases are shared with TRBD1. With V trimmed by 4 bases and J by 2 bases, 6 bases remained unmatched. The CDR3 has 15 amino acids. The germline V gene encodes CDR1 SGHRS and CDR2 YFSETQ. The CDR3 loop is CASSPGDRGNQPQHF. DNA of the CDR3: TGCGCCAGCAGCCCGGGAGACAGGGGCAATCAGCCCCAGCATTTT.

This clonotype was detected only a few times. The CDR3 nucleotides read TGTGCCAGCAGTTACTCGATATGGGCTGGCTACACCTTC. Protein product: CASSYSIWAGYTF. This rearrangement joins TRBV6-5 to TRBJ1-2; D remains ambiguous. V lost 0 bases and J lost 7, with 9 bases in between. The CDR3 is 13 amino acids. In germline, CDR1 is MNHEY, CDR2 SVGAGI.

This clonotype was detected a few times. The chain combines TRBV7-6 with TRBJ2-3; D is possibly TRBD1 (6 bases). Germline CDR1 and CDR2: SGHVS and FNYEAQ. This CDR3 spans 16 amino acids. Deletions cut 4 bases from V and 1 base from J, with 15 bases between. CDR3 sequence (DNA): TGTGCCAGCAGCTGGGCCACAGGGAAAGGCACAGATACGCAGTATTTT. It encodes CASSWATGKGTDTQYF.

In DNA, the CDR3 is TGTGCCAGCAGCGCACAGGGTCTGGCTGGGGCCAACGTCCTGACTTTC. The encoded protein is CASSAQGLAGANVLTF. The rearrangement joins TRBV7-3 to TRBJ2-6; D is possibly TRBD1 (6 bases). The length of the CDR3 is 16 residues. V was shortened by 5 bases and J by 2 bases, with 13 bases between the two germline ends. Germline V lookup: CDR1 SGHTA, CDR2 FQGTGA.

This clonotype was counted ten times or more. The chain uses TRBV4-3 and TRBJ2-7; 9 bases map to TRBD1. V lost 3 bases, J lost 5 bases, and 11 bases stayed unmatched. The CDR3 is 16 amino acids. Germline CDR1 and CDR2: LGHNA and YSLEER. The CDR3 DNA reads as TGCGCCAGCAGCCAGCAGTCAGTGGACAGGGGAAACGAGCAGTACTTC. Its translation: CASSQQSVDRGNEQYF.

The rearrangement joins TRBV7-8 to TRBJ2-1, with 8 bases aligning to TRBD2. This CDR3 is built from 16 residues. V trimming: 4 bases; J trimming: 3 bases; junction bases outside the gene matches: 8. Germline assignment: CDR1 SGHVS and CDR2 FQNEAQ. CDR3: CASSSLQRGFYNEQFF. The CDR3 nucleotides read TGTGCCAGCAGCTCCCTACAGCGGGGGTTCTACAATGAGCAGTTCTTC.

This clonotype was seen many times. CDR3 in amino acids: CASSQAGGPADTQYF. The DNA of the CDR3 is TGTGCCAGCAGCCAAGCGGGGGGGCCTGCAGATACGCAGTATTTT. The chain couples TRBV3-1 to TRBJ2-3; 8 bases agree with TRBD2. From germline, CDR1 is LGHDT and CDR2 YNNKEL (reference sequence). This CDR3 is built from 15 residues. The V gene end was trimmed by 1 base and the J gene end by 4 bases; junction bases not matched to a gene: 4.

The chain joins TRBV18 to TRBJ2-7, with a weak D call TRBD2 (6 bases). Germline CDR1 KGHSH, CDR2 LQKENI. The CDR3 sequence is 13 residues long. V lost 2 bases, J lost 5 bases, and 10 bases lay in between. CDR3 coding DNA: TGTGCCAGCTCACCAAGGAGGGCGGACGAGCAGTACTTC. Translation gives CASSPRRADEQYF.

The J gene is TRBJ2-7, the V gene TRBV7-9; 7 nucleotides line up with TRBD2. Germline CDR1 and CDR2: SEHNR and FQNEAQ (reference sequence). The J segment lost 2 bases and the V segment lost 5 bases, leaving 9 bases of the junction unmatched. This CDR3 has 15 residues. CDR3 sequence: CASSGGGRVTYEQYF. DNA for the CDR3: TGTGCCAGCAGCGGCGGGGGACGGGTAACCTACGAGCAGTACTTC.

This clonotype has just a few counts. J is TRBJ2-3 and V is TRBV7-2; D possibly uses TRBD1 or TRBD2 (6 bases each). The CDR3 runs 15 residues. CDR1 SGHTA and CDR2 FQGNSA come from the germline V gene. V shed 0 bases and J shed 5 bases, with 12 bases lying between them. The CDR3 coding sequence is TGTGCCAGCAGCTTAGCGGGGGGCCAGGAAGATACGCAGTATTTT. Translating gives CASSLAGGQEDTQYF. The entire variable domain, with the rest obtained from reference TRBV7-2 and TRBJ2-3, is as follows: GAGVSQSPSNKVTEKGKDVELRCDPISGHTALYWYRQSLGQGLEFLIYFQGNSAPDKSGLPSDRFSAERTGGSVSTLTIQRTQQEDSAVYLCASSLAGGQEDTQYFGPGTRLTVL.

In this sample, this clonotype turned up a few times. The chain links TRBV20-1 to TRBJ1-4; 8 positions agree with TRBD1. The V segment lost 3 bases and the J segment 5 bases; nucleotides outside the gene matches: 2. This CDR3 region has 13 residues. The V gene's germline CDR1 is DFQATT and CDR2 SNEGSKA (reference sequence). The CDR3 loop is CSARRQGNEKLFF. The CDR3 DNA reads TGCAGTGCTAGGCGACAGGGGAATGAAAAACTGTTTTTT.

A remark on this clonotype: Relative to the germline gene, one junction end is altered; a read error may explain this. The rearrangement joins TRBV7-9 to TRBJ2-7; a possible D gene is TRBD2 (6 bases). From germline, CDR1 is SEHNR and CDR2 FQNEAQ (reference sequence). The CDR3 runs 15 residues. CDR3 sequence: CASSLQDPGVYVQYF. The CDR3 nucleotides read TGTGCCAGCAGCTTACAGGACCCGGGGGTTTACGTGCAGTACTTC.

This clonotype was seen repeatedly, ten times or more. V and J are TRBV5-6 and TRBJ2-1, with 9 bases lining up with TRBD1. Looked up from germline, CDR1 is SGHDT and CDR2 is YYEEEE. This CDR3 region has 14 residues. After removal of 6 bases from V and 4 bases from J, the junction contained 5 bases not matched to a gene. CDR3 bases: TGTGCCAGCAACCTGGGACAGGGTTACAATGAGCAGTTCTTC. This sequence encodes CASNLGQGYNEQFF.

This sequence joins TRBV4-1 and TRBJ1-1; a weak D match, TRBD1 (6 bases). The ends were cut back, 4 bases at V and 2 bases at J, with 14 bases in the middle. CDR1 is MGHRA, CDR2 YSYEKL, per germline. This CDR3 has 15 amino acids. The CDR3 DNA reads TGCGCCAGCAGCCGGGGGGGGCAGCCTAACACTGAAGCTTTCTTT. Translation gives CASSRGGQPNTEAFF.

V and J are TRBV7-2 and TRBJ1-2, with 7 positions matching TRBD1. Germline V gene sequence: CDR1 SGHTA, CDR2 FQGNSA. V trimming: 1 base; J trimming: 4 bases; junction bases outside the gene matches: 12. The CDR3 spans 17 residues. Here the CDR3 DNA reads TGTGCCAGCAGCTTAGTAGTCCCCAGGGGGAGGGCCTATGGCTACACCTTC. It codes for CASSLVVPRGRAYGYTF.

This clonotype has more than one count but fewer than ten. The rearrangement links TRBV27 to TRBJ2-7; D is possibly TRBD1 (5 bases). This CDR3 has 13 amino acids. Trimming took off 7 bases at V and 2 bases at J, with 12 bases between the two ends. Germline lookup yields CDR1 MNHEY and CDR2 SMNVEV (reference sequence). In DNA, the CDR3 is TGTGCCAGCAAACCCGGACACCCCTACGAGCAGTACTTC. Translation gives CASKPGHPYEQYF.

In its sample, this clonotype was seen a few times. This chain uses TRBV6-5 with TRBJ1-2, with a tentative D call TRBD1 (6 bases). The CDR3 is 16 amino acids. V was pared by 4 bases and J by 0 bases, with 15 bases between. Germline assignment: CDR1 MNHEY and CDR2 SVGAGI. In DNA form, the CDR3 reads TGTGCCAGCAGTTCCAACCAGGGGACGGCTAACTATGGCTACACCTTC. Amino acids: CASSSNQGTANYGYTF.

This clonotype was picked up one time. The DNA of the CDR3 is TGTGCCACCAGAGGAGGGGTTCTTGAGACCCAGTACTTC. This gives the protein CATRGGVLETQYF. The chain links TRBV27 to TRBJ2-5; perhaps TRBD2 as D (6 bases). Germline V gene data show CDR1 as MNHEY and CDR2 as SMNVEV (reference sequence). The CDR3 covers 13 residues. V lost 10 bases and J 5 bases, leaving 17 bases between the germline ends.

The V gene is TRBV20-1, the J gene TRBJ2-1; D not certain. The CDR3 is 13 residues long. From germline, CDR1 is DFQATT and CDR2 SNEGSKA (reference sequence). Trimming took off 1 base at V and 3 bases at J, with 7 bases between the two ends. CDR3: CSARGQSYNEQFF. CDR3 bases: TGCAGTGCTAGAGGTCAAAGCTACAATGAGCAGTTCTTC.

The V and J genes are TRBV29-1 and TRBJ2-3, with D possibly being TRBD1 (6 bases). Between the trimmed V and J ends, which lost 4 bases and 1 base, there was a span of 9 bases. Germline V gene lookup returns CDR1 SQVTM and CDR2 ANQGSEA. There are 13 residues in the CDR3. The chain's CDR3 is CSVVWTGTDTQYF. The CDR3 DNA sequence: TGCAGCGTTGTTTGGACAGGCACAGATACGCAGTATTTT.

This clonotype showed up just a few times. This chain uses TRBV20-1 with TRBJ2-3; possibly TRBD2 for D (5 bases). The CDR3 totals 11 residues. The germline V and J ends were trimmed by 6 bases and 2 bases, with 6 bases remaining between them. CDR1 is DFQATT and CDR2 is SNEGSKA in the germline V gene (reference sequence). CDR3 nucleotide sequence: TGCAGTGCAGCGGCCACAGATACGCAGTATTTT. Translated, it gives CSAAATDTQYF.

The genes are TRBV18 and TRBJ2-5; possible D gene TRBD2, 5 bases. The CDR3 covers 15 residues. Trimming shortened V by 2 bases and J by 1 base, and 11 bases separated the two germline ends. Germline-derived CDR1 and CDR2 are KGHSH and LQKENI. This chain's CDR3 is CASSPGSDFQETQYF. CDR3 bases: TGTGCCAGCTCACCAGGGAGTGATTTCCAAGAGACCCAGTACTTC.

This sequence joins TRBV14 and TRBJ2-1, with TRBD1 as a possible D gene (5 bases). Trimming took 4 bases from V and 1 from J, leaving 20 bases between them. CDR1 and CDR2 (germline): SGHDN, FVKESK. The CDR3 contains 18 residues. CDR3 region: CASSLIRAGAPSYNEQFF. The CDR3 bases are TGTGCCAGCAGCCTTATAAGGGCTGGGGCCCCTTCCTACAATGAGCAGTTCTTC. Filled out from reference TRBV14 and TRBJ2-1, the complete variable domain reads EAGVTQFPSHSVIEKGQTVTLRCDPISGHDNLYWYRRVMGKEIKFLLHFVKESKQDESGMPNNRFLAERTGGTYSTLKVQPAELEDSGVYFCASSLIRAGAPSYNEQFFGPGTRLTVL.

This clonotype was counted between two and nine times. This chain uses TRBV9 with TRBJ2-7; D may be TRBD2 (5 bases). Trimming took 3 bases from V and 4 from J, leaving 17 bases between them. The CDR3 is 15 amino acids. The germline CDR1 and CDR2 sequences are SGDLS and YYNGEE. DNA for the CDR3: TGTGCCAGCAGCGAGACATCCACCCCGGGATACGAGCAGTACTTC. Its protein is CASSETSTPGYEQYF.